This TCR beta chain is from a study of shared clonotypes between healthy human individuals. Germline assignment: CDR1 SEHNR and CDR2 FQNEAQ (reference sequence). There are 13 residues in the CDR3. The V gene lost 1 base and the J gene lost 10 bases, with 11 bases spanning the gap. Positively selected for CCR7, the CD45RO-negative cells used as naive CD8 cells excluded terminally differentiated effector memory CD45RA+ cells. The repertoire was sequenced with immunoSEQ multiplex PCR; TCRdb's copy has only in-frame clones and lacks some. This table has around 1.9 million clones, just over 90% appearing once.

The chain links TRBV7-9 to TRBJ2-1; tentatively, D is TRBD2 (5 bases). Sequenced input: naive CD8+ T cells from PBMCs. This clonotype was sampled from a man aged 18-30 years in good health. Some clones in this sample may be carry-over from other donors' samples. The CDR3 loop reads CASSLGLGEEQFF. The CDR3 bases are TGTGCCAGCAGCTTAGGCCTCGGGGAGGAGCAGTTCTTC.